This entry lists 25 T cell receptor beta chains sequenced from one sample in a study of blood T cell repertoires in COVID-19. The repertoire was sequenced with immunoSEQ multiplex PCR; TCRdb's copy has only in-frame clones and lacks some. The table includes 90,000 to 110,000 clones, roughly 81% detected once. Specimen: peripheral blood. Receptors originate from a woman in her 70s with acute or convalescent COVID-19.

This clone was picked up a small number of times. J is TRBJ1-1 and V is TRBV30, with D possibly matching TRBD1 (5 bases). The CDR3 contains 14 residues. The germline CDR1 and CDR2 sequences are GTSNPN and SVGIG (reference sequence). With 3 bases removed from V and 0 bases from J, the gap between germline ends came to 11 bases. The CDR3 bases are TGTGCCTGGAGGTTAGAGGACATGAACACTGAAGCTTTCTTT. Translation: CAWRLEDMNTEAFF.

The chain combines TRBV24-1 with TRBJ2-2; 8 bases agree with TRBD1. Germline assignment: CDR1 KGHDR and CDR2 SFDVKD. The CDR3 consists of 16 residues. J lost 1 base, V lost 5 bases, and 5 bases had no gene match. The CDR3: CATSALGQGNTGELFF. DNA for the CDR3: TGTGCCACCAGTGCCCTTGGACAGGGGAACACCGGGGAGCTGTTTTTT.

The chain couples TRBV5-4 to TRBJ1-6; 8 nucleotides agree with TRBD1. CDR1 and CDR2 (germline): SGHNT, YYREEE (reference sequence). Losses at the gene ends were 1 base for V and 4 bases for J; bases not matched to a gene: 1. The CDR3 has 15 residues. The CDR3 DNA sequence: TGTGCCAGCAGCTTGTGGACAGGGTATAATTCACCCCTCCACTTT. Its protein product is CASSLWTGYNSPLHF. The whole variable domain, remainder taken from reference TRBV5-4 and TRBJ1-6, is ETGVTQSPTHLIKTRGQQVTLRCSSQSGHNTVSWYQQALGQGPQFIFQYYREEENGRGNFPPRFSGLQFPNYSSELNVNALELDDSALYLCASSLWTGYNSPLHFGNGTRLTVT.

This clone was detected once. The chain joins TRBV15 to TRBJ1-5; possibly TRBD1 for D (6 bases). Looked up from germline, CDR1 is LNHNV and CDR2 is YYDKDF (reference sequence). Trimming shortened V by 5 bases and J by 7 bases, and 12 bases separated the two germline ends. There are 13 residues in the CDR3. The CDR3 DNA sequence: TGTGCCACCAGCTTGGGGGCACGGCAGCCCCAGCATTTT. Protein sequence: CATSLGARQPQHF.

This clone was found once. This rearrangement joins TRBV9 to TRBJ1-3, with D possibly TRBD1 on 6 matching bases. The CDR3 consists of 16 residues. V shed 3 bases and J shed 4 bases, with 17 bases lying between them. Germline V gives CDR1 SGDLS, CDR2 YYNGEE. CDR3 sequence reads: CASSAAQGSGGNTIYF. CDR3 DNA: TGTGCCAGCAGCGCCGCCCAGGGGTCTGGCGGAAACACCATATATTTT.

The V call is TRBV5-1, the J call TRBJ2-2; 7 bases line up with TRBD2. Germline CDR1 reads SGHRS; CDR2 reads YFSETQ. The CDR3 is made up of 16 amino acids. Trimming cost V 4 bases and J 4 bases; bases outside gene matches: 10. The CDR3 loop is CASSLEAGLPTGELFF. The DNA of the CDR3 is TGCGCCAGCAGCCTGGAAGCGGGACTCCCCACCGGGGAGCTGTTTTTT.

The DNA for the CDR3 is TGTGCCTGGAGTGTCGGGACTAGCGGCCTAGATACGCAGTATTTT. Protein: CAWSVGTSGLDTQYF. The genes are TRBV30 and TRBJ2-3; 11 positions match TRBD2. Germline values: CDR1 GTSNPN, CDR2 SVGIG (reference sequence). The CDR3 spans 15 residues. V shed 0 bases, J shed 5 bases, and the junction held 4 bases outside the gene matches.

The chain carries TRBV11-2 and TRBJ2-5; 7 bases agree with TRBD2. The CDR3 is made up of 14 amino acids. J lost 4 bases, V lost 4 bases, and 6 bases had no gene match. Germline V gene lookup returns CDR1 SGHAT and CDR2 FQNNGV. The DNA of the CDR3 is TGTGCCAGCAGCTGGGGAGGGGATGGAGAGACCCAGTACTTC. Translating gives CASSWGGDGETQYF. Looking up the rest from reference TRBV11-2 and TRBJ2-5 gives the full variable domain: EAGVAQSPRYKIIEKRQSVAFWCNPISGHATLYWYQQILGQGPKLLIQFQNNGVVDDSQLPKDRFSAERLKGVDSTLKIQPAKLEDSAVYLCASSWGGDGETQYFGPGTRLLVL.

The chain joins TRBV5-6 to TRBJ2-3, with D maybe TRBD2 (5 bases). The CDR3 loop spans 14 amino acids. The germline V gene has CDR1 SGHDT and CDR2 YYEEEE. V was trimmed by 4 bases and J by 2 bases, leaving 11 bases between them. In DNA form, the CDR3 reads TGTGCCAGCAGCGACTTAGACTACACAGATACGCAGTATTTT. Translated, it gives CASSDLDYTDTQYF.

This clone was counted only a few times. The chain recombines TRBV2 with TRBJ1-1, with D perhaps matching TRBD1 (6 bases). The V end lost 3 bases, the J end lost 8 bases, and 22 bases lay between the germline ends. CDR1 is SNHLY, CDR2 FYNNEI, per germline. The CDR3 runs to 16 residues. For the CDR3, the DNA is TGTGCCAGCAGTGATCCCCCTTTAAGCCAGGGGACCGAAGCTTTCTTT. This translates into CASSDPPLSQGTEAFF.

In this sample, this clone turned up once. This chain connects TRBV2 to TRBJ2-7, with a weak D call TRBD2 (6 bases). This CDR3 region has 15 residues. CDR1 and CDR2 from the germline V gene are SNHLY and FYNNEI. The V gene lost 7 bases and the J gene lost 2 bases, with 18 bases spanning the gap. CDR3 nucleotide sequence: TGTGCCAGCACCAGATATACCGGGGAGGCCTACGAGCAGTACTTC. Its protein product is CASTRYTGEAYEQYF.

This clone was observed a few times. This sequence joins TRBV4-3 and TRBJ2-7, with a tentative D call TRBD1 (5 bases). Trimming removed 1 base from V and 7 bases from J, with 14 bases in between. Germline lookup yields CDR1 LGHNA and CDR2 YSLEER. This CDR3 is 14 amino acids long. DNA for the CDR3: TGCGCCAGCAGCCAAGGACAGTACCTAGGGGAGCAGTACTTC. Residues: CASSQGQYLGEQYF.

Concerning this clone itself: Other DNA sequences in the sample encode the same CDR3. V is TRBV5-1 and J is TRBJ2-3; a weak D match, TRBD1 (6 bases). The CDR3 loop spans 14 amino acids. Looked up from germline, CDR1 is SGHRS and CDR2 is YFSETQ. V lost 3 bases and J lost 2, with 10 bases in between. CDR3 amino acids: CASSSGQPTDTQYF. The CDR3 nucleotides are TGCGCCAGCAGCTCAGGACAGCCCACAGATACGCAGTATTTT. Full variable domain (remainder filled in from reference TRBV5-1 and TRBJ2-3): KAGVTQTPRYLIKTRGQQVTLSCSPISGHRSVSWYQQTPGQGLQFLFEYFSETQRNKGNFPGRFSGRQFSNSRSEMNVSTLELGDSALYLCASSSGQPTDTQYFGPGTRLTVL.

This clone was seen a single time. The genes are TRBV30 and TRBJ2-1; 9 positions match TRBD2. Germline assignment: CDR1 GTSNPN and CDR2 SVGIG (reference sequence). The CDR3 has 14 residues. J gave up 13 bases and V 2 bases, and 12 bases lay outside the gene matches. The CDR3 here is CAWSSPIAGVVQFF. As DNA, the CDR3 is TGTGCCTGGAGTTCCCCGATAGCGGGAGTAGTTCAGTTCTTC.

The rearrangement links TRBV6-5 to TRBJ2-5; possibly TRBD1 for D (7 bases). The CDR3 has 13 amino acids. In germline, CDR1 is MNHEY, CDR2 SVGAGI. Trimming shortened V by 6 bases and J by 5 bases, and 13 bases separated the two germline ends. The CDR3 nucleotides read TGTGCCAGCAGAGAGACAGGGAGGGAGACCCAGTACTTC. The encoded protein is CASRETGRETQYF.

V is TRBV9 and J is TRBJ2-7; 10 positions match TRBD2. J was trimmed by 6 bases and V by 0 bases; bases with no gene match: 3. This CDR3 is built from 14 residues. Germline V gene lookup returns CDR1 SGDLS and CDR2 YYNGEE. CDR3 residues: CASSVVQREGEQYF. The CDR3 nucleotides are TGTGCCAGCAGCGTAGTCCAGCGGGAGGGCGAGCAGTACTTC.

This clone was counted a few times. The rearrangement links TRBV28 to TRBJ2-7; 9 bases map to TRBD1. J gave up 1 base and V 6 bases, and 4 bases lay outside the gene matches. This CDR3 comprises 14 residues. Germline CDR1 and CDR2: MDHEN and SYDVKM. The CDR3 DNA sequence: TGTGCCAGCAGAAGACAGGGGGTTTCCTACGAGCAGTACTTC. Translated, it gives CASRRQGVSYEQYF.

This rearrangement joins TRBV7-9 to TRBJ2-3, with 7 bases matching TRBD1. There are 15 residues in the CDR3. CDR1 SEHNR and CDR2 FQNEAQ come from the germline V gene (reference sequence). The V and J ends lost 3 bases and 3 bases, in that order; junction bases with no gene match: 6. As DNA, the CDR3 is TGTGCCAGCAGCTTGACAGGGTGGGGGACAGATACGCAGTATTTT. Translating gives CASSLTGWGTDTQYF.

The V gene is TRBV28, the J gene TRBJ2-1, with 9 bases lining up with TRBD2. Germline trimming cut 3 bases from V and 4 bases from J; bases unmatched to any gene: 7. In germline, CDR1 is MDHEN, CDR2 SYDVKM. CDR3 size: 16 residues. DNA of the CDR3: TGTGCCAGCAGTTTTTCACTAGCGGGCGGATACAATGAGCAGTTCTTC. Its translation: CASSFSLAGGYNEQFF.

The V and J genes are TRBV19 and TRBJ1-6; D ambiguous. Germline assignment: CDR1 LNHDA and CDR2 SQIVND (reference sequence). This CDR3 contains 11 residues. V gave up 4 bases and J gave up 11 bases, with 6 bases separating them. The DNA of the CDR3 is TGTGCCAGTAGTAGCCGGGCACCCCTCCACTTT. It is translated as CASSSRAPLHF.

V and J are TRBV3-1 (or the pseudogene TRBV3-2) and TRBJ1-6; TRBD1 matches at 7 bases. This CDR3 has 16 residues. Germline lookup yields CDR1 LGHDT and CDR2 YNNKEL (reference sequence). Trimming at V came to 4 bases and at J to 7 bases, leaving 10 bases not matched to a gene. The CDR3 coding sequence is TGTGCCAGCAGCCGACCCCAGGGGGTCGCGAATTCACCCCTCCACTTT. This sequence encodes CASSRPQGVANSPLHF.

CDR3 residues: CASSLDQGEQYF. The CDR3 coding sequence is TGTGCCAGCAGCTTAGATCAGGGCGAGCAGTACTTC. The chain is built from TRBV11-2 and TRBJ2-7; D is possibly TRBD1 (5 bases). The CDR3 loop spans 12 amino acids. Germline CDR1 SGHAT, CDR2 FQNNGV. V dropped 0 bases and J dropped 6 bases, with 6 bases sitting between them.

The genes are TRBV2 and TRBJ2-3; the D gene is possibly TRBD1 (5 bases). Per the germline V gene, CDR1 is SNHLY and CDR2 is FYNNEI. CDR3 size: 15 residues. The V end was cut by 6 bases, the J end by 2 bases, with 15 bases between. For the CDR3, the DNA is TGTGCCAGCAGGTCTAGGACAAACCCCACAGATACGCAGTATTTT. This translates into CASRSRTNPTDTQYF.

This clone has a single count. J is TRBJ1-2 and V is TRBV4-1, with 8 nucleotides matching TRBD1. The CDR3 runs 15 residues. Per germline, CDR1 MGHRA and CDR2 YSYEKL. The V segment lost 4 bases and the J segment 2 bases; nucleotides outside the gene matches: 6. CDR3 amino acids: CASSRGQGGNYGYTF. In nucleotides, the CDR3 is TGCGCCAGCAGCCGCGGACAGGGCGGGAACTATGGCTACACCTTC.

The rearrangement joins TRBV7-9 to TRBJ1-1, with D perhaps matching TRBD1 (6 bases). Looked up from germline, CDR1 is SEHNR and CDR2 is FQNEAQ (reference sequence). The V end lost 1 base, the J end lost 1 base, and 7 bases lay between the germline ends. The CDR3 spans 14 residues. The CDR3 region is CASSLGGGNTEAFF. The CDR3 nucleotides are TGTGCCAGCAGCTTAGGAGGGGGGAACACTGAAGCTTTCTTT.